The rows below give T cell receptor beta chains drawn from one sample of a study of Ad26.COV2.S vaccination and SARS-CoV-2 variants. TCRdb's table, derived via immunoSEQ multiplex PCR, lists solely in-frame clones and lacks some. The data hold roughly 300,000 clones, with 65% to 90% observed a single time. This sample comprised peripheral blood, obtained in a trial of Ad26.COV2.S vaccine versus placebo. Every receptor here comes from a person between 18 and 59 years old who received the Ad26.COV2.S COVID-19 vaccine or a placebo. Each CDR3 is given with its conserved first and last residue. Fields, in order: D gene, V gene, J gene, clone size, CDR3 protein, CDR3 DNA. The D gene is left open where the match is weak. For some rows the clone size is stated as once, few or many, or as a class when expanded; others skip it.

TRBD1	TRBV25-1	TRBJ2-2	.	CASSGQDRGISGELFF	TGTGCCAGCAGTGGACAGGACAGGGGAATCTCCGGGGAGCTGTTTTTT
.	TRBV1	TRBJ1-2	.	CTSSPIRVPRTGPKTNYGYTF	TGCACCAGCAGCCCGATTAGAGTCCCCAGGACAGGCCCCAAAACGAACTATGGCTACACCTTC
TRBD1	TRBV20-1	TRBJ1-2	.	CSAWTGEGYTF	TGCAGTGCCTGGACAGGGGAAGGCTACACCTTC
.	TRBV3-1/TRBV3-2	TRBJ2-1	.	CASSQDLDSYNEQFF	TGTGCCAGCAGCCAAGATTTGGACTCGTACAATGAGCAGTTCTTC
.	TRBV10-1	TRBJ2-7	.	CASSEDRSNEQYF	TGCGCCAGCAGTGAGGACAGGAGCAACGAGCAGTACTTC
.	TRBV14	TRBJ2-5	.	CASSQVRGSSAETQYF	TGTGCCAGCAGCCAAGTCAGAGGGAGCAGTGCGGAGACCCAGTACTTC
.	TRBV7-6	TRBJ1-5	.	CASSPNVGQPQHF	TGTGCCAGCAGCCCGAATGTCGGGCAGCCCCAGCATTTT
TRBD2	TRBV19	TRBJ2-2	.	CASSIFGLAGDGAGELFF	TGTGCCAGTAGTATCTTCGGACTAGCGGGAGACGGGGCCGGGGAGCTGTTTTTT
.	TRBV18	TRBJ2-7	once	CASSPPPGSGPKNPYEQYF	TGTGCCAGCTCACCTCCCCCGGGTAGCGGCCCAAAAAATCCCTACGAGCAGTACTTC
TRBD1	TRBV18	TRBJ1-3	few	CASSPPTGHSGNTIYF	TGTGCCAGCTCACCACCGACAGGGCACTCTGGAAACACCATATATTTT
.	TRBV7-2	TRBJ1-5	.	CASSSNSGGIWPQHF	TGTGCCAGCAGCTCCAATTCGGGGGGGATATGGCCCCAGCATTTT
.	TRBV28	TRBJ2-5	.	CASLRQETQYF	TGTGCCAGCCTAAGGCAAGAGACCCAGTACTTC
.	TRBV11-3	TRBJ2-1	.	CASSLDGLGGRHSYNEQFF	TGTGCCAGCAGCTTAGACGGTTTGGGCGGCAGACACTCCTACAATGAGCAGTTCTTC
.	TRBV24-1	TRBJ2-7	once	CATSDLFSYEQYF	TGTGCCACCAGTGATTTATTTTCCTACGAGCAGTACTTC
.	TRBV6-5	TRBJ1-1	.	CASSYSYGGKNTEAFF	TGTGCCAGCAGTTACTCGTATGGGGGAAAGAACACTGAAGCTTTCTTT
.	TRBV18	TRBJ2-7	.	CASSPGGFSYEQYF	TGTGCCAGCTCACCGGGCGGCTTCTCCTACGAGCAGTACTTC
.	TRBV6-6	TRBJ2-7	.	CASSFLQEGGEQYF	TGTGCCAGCAGCTTCCTTCAGGAGGGTGGTGAGCAGTACTTC
.	TRBV4-1	TRBJ2-5	.	CASSQGELPNQETQYF	TGCGCCAGCAGCCAAGGGGAGCTACCTAACCAAGAGACCCAGTACTTC
.	TRBV4-1	TRBJ2-7	.	CASSQETPPSYEQYF	TGCGCCAGCAGCCAAGAGACACCGCCCTCCTACGAGCAGTACTTC
.	TRBV10-2	TRBJ1-6	.	CASSHAGSPLHF	TGCGCCAGCAGCCACGCGGGTTCACCCCTCCACTTT
.	TRBV18	TRBJ1-5	.	CASSQTNTGNQPQHF	TGTGCCAGCTCACAGACAAATACTGGCAATCAGCCCCAGCATTTT
.	TRBV28	TRBJ1-2	.	CASSLGQLYGYTF	TGTGCCAGCAGTTTAGGACAGCTCTATGGCTACACCTTC
.	TRBV27	TRBJ2-7	.	CASSRPSQSYEQYF	TGTGCCAGCAGTCGCCCTTCACAGAGCTACGAGCAGTACTTC
.	TRBV19	TRBJ1-5	.	CASSMGQGNQPQHF	TGTGCCAGTAGTATGGGGCAGGGAAATCAGCCCCAGCATTTT
.	TRBV4-3	TRBJ1-2	.	CASSQDPPHFRSAVGYTF	TGCGCCAGCAGCCAAGATCCTCCTCACTTTAGAAGTGCGGTTGGCTACACCTTC
.	TRBV11-1	TRBJ2-7	.	CASSNKALVYEQYF	TGTGCCAGCAGCAACAAGGCTCTAGTCTACGAGCAGTACTTC
TRBD2	TRBV9	TRBJ2-5	few	CASTVGGGPIETQYF	TGTGCCAGCACCGTGGGGGGAGGGCCGATCGAGACCCAGTACTTC
TRBD1	TRBV9	TRBJ1-2	.	CASSVGGTGLNGYTF	TGTGCCAGCAGCGTGGGGGGGACAGGCTTGAATGGCTACACCTTC
.	TRBV7-2	TRBJ1-2	.	CASSYSRDYGYTF	TGTGCCAGCAGCTACAGCAGGGATTATGGCTACACCTTC